This T cell receptor (beta chain) was sequenced during a study of radiation and T cells in renal cell carcinoma. Study background: Nephrectomy followed 15 Gy stereotactic body radiation by 4 weeks.

A note on this clone: What it recognizes is unknown.

Generated by immunoSEQ multiplex PCR, the TCRdb table keeps only in-frame clones and is missing some. This table holds about 150,000 clones, approximately 88% found once. General study points: Top tumor clonotypes rose in blood 2 weeks post-radiation, then contracted.

The CDR3 runs 13 residues. Trimming cost V 2 bases and J 4 bases, with 8 bases left between them. Germline V gene sequence: CDR1 MNHNY, CDR2 SVGAGI (reference sequence). Time point reported: blood 2 weeks post-SBRT. Treatment specified: 15 Gy SBRT to primary tumor, nephrectomy 4 weeks later. Clear cell pathology was present in this patient's renal cell carcinoma. V usage is TRBV6-6 and J usage is TRBJ1-1, with D unclear. The clonotype was recovered from a woman between 45 and 65 years old with renal cell carcinoma. This sample comprised blood, obtained from a patient whose treatment included radiotherapy and nephrectomy. This CDR3 reads CASSYGVGTEAFF. The CDR3 DNA reads TGTGCCAGCAGTTACGGGGTCGGCACTGAAGCTTTCTTT.